The 22 T cell receptor beta chains in this list originate from one sample, sequenced in a study of T cells after yellow fever vaccination. TCRdb reprocessed the 5' RACE reads with MiXCR, giving one entry per CDR3 protein. The sample lists roughly 330,000 distinct CDR3 sequences; about 4% were seen once. This sample comprised PBMCs, obtained 5 days after the yellow fever booster vaccination. These receptors came from a man between 18 and 29 years old who received the YFV17D yellow fever vaccine.

This clonotype was counted only a few times. The rearrangement uses TRBV3-1 and TRBJ2-3, with D perhaps TRBD1 (5 bases). Germline V gene data show CDR1 as LGHDT and CDR2 as YNNKEL (reference sequence). CDR3 size: 14 residues. The ends were cut back, 7 bases at V and 6 bases at J, with 17 bases in the middle. This chain's CDR3 is CASTLLGAGDTQYF. As DNA, the CDR3 is TGTGCCAGCACCCTGCTAGGGGCTGGGGATACGCAGTATTTT.

This clonotype came up many times. This chain joins TRBV29-1 and TRBJ2-2; D gene ambiguous. Deletions cut 3 bases from V and 1 base from J, with 6 bases between. The CDR3 contains 13 residues. CDR1 SQVTM and CDR2 ANQGSEA come from the germline V gene. This CDR3 is CSVDFMNTGELFF. The DNA of the CDR3 is TGCAGCGTTGATTTCATGAACACCGGGGAGCTGTTTTTT.

A few counts support this clonotype. The V and J genes are TRBV5-1 and TRBJ1-6; 7 bases match TRBD1. The CDR3 has 15 residues. Germline V gene data show CDR1 as SGHRS and CDR2 as YFSETQ. V shed 6 bases, J shed 10 bases, and the junction held 13 bases outside the gene matches. The CDR3 region has the DNA TGCGCCAGCACCAAATCAGGGGGGCTCGACTCACCCCTCCACTTT. The encoded protein is CASTKSGGLDSPLHF.

Only a few counts were recorded for this clonotype. This chain connects TRBV12-3 or TRBV12-4 to TRBJ1-2; the D gene is possibly TRBD1 (6 bases). Trimming took 7 bases from V and 9 from J, leaving 24 bases between them. This CDR3 has 15 residues. The chain's CDR3 is CASTASGTRTGSYTF. CDR3 bases: TGTGCCAGCACCGCCTCTGGGACTCGAACAGGGAGCTACACCTTC.

V is TRBV29-1 and J is TRBJ1-2, with 9 bases that match TRBD1. CDR1 SQVTM and CDR2 ANQGSEA come from the germline V gene. The junction had 11 bases not matched to a gene; V was cut back by 7 bases and J by 8 bases. The CDR3 spans 13 residues. The chain's CDR3 is CSASGTGRRGYTF. The DNA of the CDR3 is TGCAGCGCCTCCGGGACAGGGAGAAGGGGCTACACCTTC.

The sample holds a few counts of this clonotype. This sequence joins TRBV6-1 and TRBJ1-2; D not certain. This CDR3 region has 13 residues. CDR1 MNHNS and CDR2 SASEGT come from the germline V gene. V was pared by 4 bases and J by 3 bases, with 9 bases between. In nucleotides, the CDR3 is TGTGCCAGCAGTGCCCGTAGGGACTATGGCTACACCTTC. Translation: CASSARRDYGYTF.

The chain combines TRBV11-2 with TRBJ2-1, with D hard to call. Trimming shortened V by 1 base and J by 13 bases, and 17 bases separated the two germline ends. The CDR3 covers 14 residues. Looked up from germline, CDR1 is SGHAT and CDR2 is FQNNGV. The DNA for the CDR3 is TGTGCCAGCAGCTTAGGTCGAGCCGAGGTTGACCAGTTCTTC. Translating gives CASSLGRAEVDQFF.

Of note for this clonotype: Compared with germline, one end of the junction differs, possibly owing to a read error. V usage is TRBV6-5 and J usage is TRBJ1-1; D remains ambiguous. The CDR3 covers 13 residues. Germline CDR1 and CDR2: MNHEY and SVGAGI. For the CDR3, the DNA is TGTGTCAGCAGTCGCAGGAGGGAGGCTGAAGCTTTCTTT. This gives the protein CVSSRRREAEAFF.

This clonotype was picked up a small number of times. V is TRBV24-1 and J is TRBJ2-3; D is tentatively TRBD1 or TRBD2 (5 bases each). This CDR3 region has 15 residues. Trimming stripped 5 bases from V and 3 bases from J, with 14 bases between. Germline assignment: CDR1 KGHDR and CDR2 SFDVKD. The CDR3 is CATSGGEGWTDTQYF. The CDR3 bases are TGTGCCACCAGTGGAGGAGAGGGGTGGACAGATACGCAGTATTTT.

This clonotype has a count of ten or more. The chain carries TRBV4-3 and TRBJ2-1; D remains ambiguous. The CDR3 is made up of 15 amino acids. V gave up 0 bases and J gave up 2 bases, with 8 bases separating them. Germline V lookup: CDR1 LGHNA, CDR2 YSLEER. Here the CDR3 reads CASSQEAVTYNEQFF. In nucleotides, the CDR3 is TGCGCCAGCAGCCAAGAGGCAGTTACCTACAATGAGCAGTTCTTC.

This clonotype was seen repeatedly, ten times or more. CDR3 bases: TGCGCCAGCAGCTTGGCCCAGAACTATGGCTACACCTTC. Translation: CASSLAQNYGYTF. V gene TRBV5-1 combines with J gene TRBJ1-2, with D hard to call. This CDR3 spans 13 amino acids. Looked up from germline, CDR1 is SGHRS and CDR2 is YFSETQ. V lost 0 bases and J 2 bases, leaving 5 bases between the germline ends.

This clonotype was counted between two and nine times. The V gene is TRBV5-6, the J gene TRBJ2-7, with TRBD1 matching over 8 bases. The V segment lost 0 bases and the J segment 1 base; nucleotides outside the gene matches: 9. Germline assignment: CDR1 SGHDT and CDR2 YYEEEE. This CDR3 has 17 amino acids. The CDR3 sequence is CASSLALFGQGSYEQYF. Written as DNA, the CDR3 is TGTGCCAGCAGCTTGGCTCTTTTTGGACAGGGATCCTACGAGCAGTACTTC.

The J gene is TRBJ2-5, the V gene TRBV29-1, with unresolved D. The germline gives CDR1 SQVTM, CDR2 ANQGSEA. The CDR3 length is 11 residues. Trimming stripped 4 bases from V and 5 bases from J, with 8 bases between. DNA for the CDR3: TGCAGCGTTGGTGTTTGGGAGACCCAGTACTTC. Translating gives CSVGVWETQYF.

At least ten counts were recorded for this clonotype. The chain joins TRBV4-3 to TRBJ1-1; no clear D gene. The CDR3 extends over 13 amino acids. The V gene lost 1 base and the J gene lost 7 bases, with 10 bases spanning the gap. The germline gives CDR1 LGHNA, CDR2 YSLEER. The CDR3 protein is CASSQAFLGEAFF. The CDR3 region has the DNA TGCGCCAGCAGCCAAGCCTTTTTAGGTGAAGCTTTCTTT.

This clonotype was detected a few times. The chain employs TRBV20-1 and TRBJ1-6; D is ambiguous. Germline CDR1 DFQATT, CDR2 SNEGSKA (reference sequence). The CDR3 runs 15 residues. Trimming cost V 6 bases and J 3 bases, with 15 bases left between them. Here the CDR3 reads CSASRTAHYNSPLHF. In DNA, the CDR3 is TGCAGTGCCAGTAGGACGGCTCACTATAATTCACCCCTCCACTTT.

This clonotype was seen many times. This sequence joins TRBV7-2 and TRBJ2-1; D perhaps matches TRBD1 (7 bases). V was shortened by 7 bases and J by 9 bases, with 19 bases between the two germline ends. Germline lookup yields CDR1 SGHTA and CDR2 FQGNSA. The CDR3 is 14 residues long. As DNA, the CDR3 is TGTGCCAGCACCCGGGGGTGGGGGGACAGTGAGCAGTTCTTC. It codes for CASTRGWGDSEQFF.

The rearrangement uses TRBV4-1 and TRBJ2-2; 9 bases are a match to TRBD2. From germline, CDR1 is MGHRA and CDR2 YSYEKL. Unmatched junction bases numbered 6, after V lost 0 bases and J lost 1 base. The CDR3 covers 18 residues. CDR3 in amino acids: CASSQDRGSGRNTGELFF. The CDR3 DNA reads TGCGCCAGCAGCCAAGATCGGGGTAGCGGGAGGAACACCGGGGAGCTGTTTTTT.

This clonotype was counted only a few times. The chain recombines TRBV5-1 with TRBJ1-3; TRBD1 is a possible D gene (5 bases). The CDR3 consists of 17 residues. Trimming pared 4 bases from V and 2 bases from J, leaving 19 bases between. Germline V gene sequence: CDR1 SGHRS, CDR2 YFSETQ. CDR3 coding DNA: TGCGCCAGCAGCCCACAACCGCAGGGTAGAGCTGGAAACACCATATATTTT. This gives the protein CASSPQPQGRAGNTIYF.

The chain combines TRBV7-2 with TRBJ2-5, with 7 positions matching TRBD2. CDR1 and CDR2 (germline): SGHTA, FQGNSA. The J segment lost 2 bases and the V segment lost 8 bases, leaving 8 bases of the junction unmatched. This CDR3 region has 14 residues. In DNA, the CDR3 is TGTGCCAGCCGTCATGGGGGGGGGCAAGAGACCCAGTACTTC. Its translation is CASRHGGGQETQYF.

V usage is TRBV7-2 and J usage is TRBJ2-1; 10 bases are shared with TRBD2. Germline lookup yields CDR1 SGHTA and CDR2 FQGNSA. The CDR3 consists of 13 residues. After removal of 6 bases from V and 9 bases from J, the junction contained 5 bases not matched to a gene. The CDR3 bases are TGTGCCAGCAGTTATAGCGGGGGGTTTGAGCAGTTCTTC. Translation gives CASSYSGGFEQFF. Complete variable domain (other parts from reference TRBV7-2 and TRBJ2-1): GAGVSQSPSNKVTEKGKDVELRCDPISGHTALYWYRQSLGQGLEFLIYFQGNSAPDKSGLPSDRFSAERTGGSVSTLTIQRTQQEDSAVYLCASSYSGGFEQFFGPGTRLTVL.

This clonotype was seen many times. The genes are TRBV5-1 and TRBJ2-1; 9 nucleotides agree with TRBD1. The CDR3 length is 15 residues. The V gene end was trimmed by 4 bases and the J gene end by 4 bases; junction bases not matched to a gene: 6. Per the germline V gene, CDR1 is SGHRS and CDR2 is YFSETQ. The CDR3 reads CASSRGTGIYNEQFF. The CDR3 coding sequence is TGCGCCAGCAGCCGAGGGACAGGGATTTACAATGAGCAGTTCTTC.

The table lists this clonotype with a few counts. The rearrangement links TRBV6-2 or TRBV6-3 to TRBJ1-1; D not certain. The CDR3 loop spans 14 amino acids. Deletions cut 0 bases from V and 8 bases from J, with 13 bases between. Germline CDR1 reads MNHEY; CDR2 reads SVGEGT. This CDR3 reads CASSYSSGEQEAFF. CDR3 in DNA: TGTGCCAGCAGTTACTCGTCCGGAGAACAAGAAGCTTTCTTT.